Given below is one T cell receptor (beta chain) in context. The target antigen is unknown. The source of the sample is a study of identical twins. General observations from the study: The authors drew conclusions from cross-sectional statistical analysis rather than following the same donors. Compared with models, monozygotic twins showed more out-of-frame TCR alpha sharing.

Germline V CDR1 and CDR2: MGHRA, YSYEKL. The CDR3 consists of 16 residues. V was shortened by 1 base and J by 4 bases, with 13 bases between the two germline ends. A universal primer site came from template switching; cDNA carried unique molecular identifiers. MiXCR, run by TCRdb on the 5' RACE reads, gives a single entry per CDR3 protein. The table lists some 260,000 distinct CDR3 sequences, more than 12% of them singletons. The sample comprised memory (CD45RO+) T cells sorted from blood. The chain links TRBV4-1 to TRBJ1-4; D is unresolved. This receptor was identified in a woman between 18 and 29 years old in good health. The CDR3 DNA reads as TGCGCCAGCAGCCAAGCAGACAATGGCGGTAATGAAAAACTGTTTTTT. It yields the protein CASSQADNGGNEKLFF.